This T cell receptor beta chain emerged from a study of Tregs in tolerant kidney transplant recipients. Overall study: The nonmyeloablative bone marrow transplants came from related graft donors, with transient mixed chimerism. Findings and limits, study-wide: Biological reproducibility was not directly addressed in this study. Few patients were studied, so findings need validation in larger groups.

The protocol was immunoSEQ multiplex PCR, while the TCRdb copy is restricted to in-frame clones and leaves out a portion. The sample contains roughly 66,000 clones, roughly 92% of which appear only once. Of note for this clone: The antigen is not known.

V lost 0 bases and J lost 6, with 5 bases in between. The CDR3 loop spans 13 amino acids. Germline CDR1 and CDR2: LNHDA and SQIVND (reference sequence). The chain has TRBV19 and TRBJ2-2; D gene unclear. The sequences come from CD8+ T cells from blood, collected before the transplant. This receptor was obtained from a human donor who received a combined kidney and bone marrow transplant. In DNA, the CDR3 is TGTGCCAGTAGTATAGACCTACCCGGGGAGCTGTTTTTT. The encoded protein is CASSIDLPGELFF.